The T cell receptor beta chain described here comes from a study of PD-1 blockade in classical Hodgkin lymphoma. V was trimmed by 8 bases and J by 4 bases, leaving 9 bases between them. Germline CDR1 and CDR2: ENHRY and SYGVKD. The CDR3 is 12 residues long. Data came from immunoSEQ multiplex PCR; TCRdb stores just in-frame clones and leaves some out. The sample carries around 65,000 clones, more than 80% recorded once. Every patient was affected by relapse after autologous stem cell transplantation, while exposure to brentuximab vedotin was not uniform. V gene TRBV10-3 combines with J gene TRBJ1-5, with a weak D call TRBD1 (5 bases). Sample: peripheral blood mononuclear cells (PBMCs), taken at baseline. This clonotype originated in a human donor with classical Hodgkin lymphoma. The CDR3 is CAIWDRNQPQHF. As DNA, the CDR3 is TGTGCCATCTGGGACCGAAATCAGCCCCAGCATTTT.